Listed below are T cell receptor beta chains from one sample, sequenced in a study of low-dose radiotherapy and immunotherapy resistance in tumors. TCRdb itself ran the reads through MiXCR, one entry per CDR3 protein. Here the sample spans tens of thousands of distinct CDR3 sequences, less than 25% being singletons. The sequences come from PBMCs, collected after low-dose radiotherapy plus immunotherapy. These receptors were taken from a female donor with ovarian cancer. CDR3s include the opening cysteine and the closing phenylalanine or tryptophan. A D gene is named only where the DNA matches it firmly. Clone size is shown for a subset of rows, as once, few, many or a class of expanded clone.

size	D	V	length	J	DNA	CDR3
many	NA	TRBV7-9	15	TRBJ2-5	TGTGCCAGCAGCTTTGCCGGTACAGGTCAAGAGACCCAGTACTTC	CASSFAGTGQETQYF
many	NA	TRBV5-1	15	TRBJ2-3	TGCGCCAGCAGCCCGGGCCAGCGGTCCACAGATACGCAGTATTTT	CASSPGQRSTDTQYF
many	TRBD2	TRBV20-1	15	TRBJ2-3	TGCAGTGCTAGAACATTTAGCGGGAGGACAGATACGCAGTATTTT	CSARTFSGRTDTQYF
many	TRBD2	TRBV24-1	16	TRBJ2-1	TGTGCCACCAGTGATGGGGGGGGACCGGGTTACAATGAGCAGTTCTTC	CATSDGGGPGYNEQFF
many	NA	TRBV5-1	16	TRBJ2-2	TGCGCCAGCAGCGACCCGATTAAACCCGGGCCCGGGGAGCTGTTTTTT	CASSDPIKPGPGELFF
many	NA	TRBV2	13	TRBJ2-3	TGTGCCAGCAGTGGGGACCGCACAGATACGCAGTATTTT	CASSGDRTDTQYF
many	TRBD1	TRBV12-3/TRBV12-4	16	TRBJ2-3	TGTGCCAGCAGCCTTGGGACAGGGGGCTACACAGATACGCAGTATTTT	CASSLGTGGYTDTQYF
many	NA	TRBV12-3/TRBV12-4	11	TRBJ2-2	TGTGCCAGCAGTTTTAGAGGGGAGCTGTTTTTT	CASSFRGELFF
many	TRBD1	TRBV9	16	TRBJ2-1	TGTGCCAGCAGCGCCGGCCCGGGACAGGGTTGGAATGAGCAGTTCTTC	CASSAGPGQGWNEQFF
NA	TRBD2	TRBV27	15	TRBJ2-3	TGTGCCAGCAGGGCGACTAGCTGGGGCACAGATACGCAGTATTTT	CASRATSWGTDTQYF
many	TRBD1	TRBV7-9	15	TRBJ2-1	TGTGCCAGCAGCCGCAGGGGGAACACCTACAATGAGCAGTTCTTC	CASSRRGNTYNEQFF
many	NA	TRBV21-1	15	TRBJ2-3	TGTGCCAGCAGATCCGGGACAGGGGTGACAGATACGCAGTATTTT	CASRSGTGVTDTQYF
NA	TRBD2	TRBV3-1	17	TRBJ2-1	TGTGCCAGCAGCCACCGAGTAGCGGGGGGCCCCTACAATGAGCAGTTCTTC	CASSHRVAGGPYNEQFF
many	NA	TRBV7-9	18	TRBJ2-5	TGTGCCAGCAGCTCAACCTATCAGGGTGGAGTTGGGCAAGAGACCCAGTACTTC	CASSSTYQGGVGQETQYF
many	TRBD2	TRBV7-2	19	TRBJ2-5	TGTGCCAGCAGCTTGGGGTGGGGAGCGGGGGCCAGCAAACAAGAGACCCAGTACTTC	CASSLGWGAGASKQETQYF
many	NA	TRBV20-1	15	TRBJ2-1	TGCAGTGCGAGTAGCCGGATCTCGTGGGACAATGAGCAGTTCTTC	CSASSRISWDNEQFF
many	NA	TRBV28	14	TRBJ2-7	TGTGCCAGCAGTTTTGCCCACCTGACAGAACGGCCGTACTTC	CASSFAHLTERPYF
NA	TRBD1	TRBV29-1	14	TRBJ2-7	TGCAGCGTTAAACCGGGACAGGGAGACTACGAGCAGTACTTC	CSVKPGQGDYEQYF
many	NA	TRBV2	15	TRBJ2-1	TGTGCCAGCAGTGAACAACCCCTACCCGATTTTAAGCAGTTCTTC	CASSEQPLPDFKQFF
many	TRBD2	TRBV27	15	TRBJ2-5	TGTGCCAGCAGTTTAAGGCTAGCGGGAGGGAGGACCCAGTACTTC	CASSLRLAGGRTQYF
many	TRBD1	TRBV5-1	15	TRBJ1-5	TGCGCCAGCAGCTTGGGTGGGGACAGCGATCAGCCCCAGCATTTT	CASSLGGDSDQPQHF
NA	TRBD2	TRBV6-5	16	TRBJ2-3	TGTGCCAGCAGTTCAGGACTAGCGGGAGGGCCAGATACGCAGTATTTT	CASSSGLAGGPDTQYF
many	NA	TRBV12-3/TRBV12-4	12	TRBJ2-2	TGTGCCAGCATCGGGGATTCCGGGGAGCTGTTTTTT	CASIGDSGELFF
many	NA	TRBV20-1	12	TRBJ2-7	TGCAGTGCTAGATGGGTTCGAGGGGAGCAGTACTTC	CSARWVRGEQYF
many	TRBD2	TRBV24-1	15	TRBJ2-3	TGTGCCACCAGTGAGGCGGGGGGGACCACAGATACGCAGTATTTT	CATSEAGGTTDTQYF
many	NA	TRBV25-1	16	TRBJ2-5	TGTGCCAGCAGTGAAAATGTTGGGGGGTCCGGTGAGACCCAGTACTTC	CASSENVGGSGETQYF
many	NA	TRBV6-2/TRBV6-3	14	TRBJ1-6	TGTGCCAGCAGCCTCCAGGGTGGTTTCCCACCCCTCCACTTT	CASSLQGGFPPLHF
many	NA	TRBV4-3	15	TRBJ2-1	TGCGCCAGCAGCCTTCGACAGGGAGGGCGTGCTGAGCAGTTCTTC	CASSLRQGGRAEQFF
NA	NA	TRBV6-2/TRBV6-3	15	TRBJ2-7	TGTGCCAGCAGTGAAGGCCGGGGAGGTCCCTACGAGCAGTACTTC	CASSEGRGGPYEQYF
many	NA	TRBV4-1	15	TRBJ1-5	TGCGCCAGCAGCCAGGGAGGGACCGTTCAAAGGCCCCAGCATTTT	CASSQGGTVQRPQHF
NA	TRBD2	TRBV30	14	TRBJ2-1	TGTGCCTGGAGGGCGGGGGGGGGCTACAATGAGCAGTTCTTC	CAWRAGGGYNEQFF
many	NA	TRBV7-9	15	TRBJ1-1	TGTGCCAGCAGCTTAGTAAGTGGCGGGGGCGCTGAAGCTTTCTTT	CASSLVSGGGAEAFF
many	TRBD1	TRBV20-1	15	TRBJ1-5	TGCAGTGCTATCTGGGCCAGGGGGCAGCGTCAGCCCCAGCATTTT	CSAIWARGQRQPQHF
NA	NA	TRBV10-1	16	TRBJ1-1	TGCGCCAGCAGCCGGAACCTGGGCGCGGGGAATACTGAAGCTTTCTTT	CASSRNLGAGNTEAFF
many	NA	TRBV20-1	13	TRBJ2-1	TGCAGTGTCTCGGAGAGCTCCTACAATGAGCAGTTCTTC	CSVSESSYNEQFF
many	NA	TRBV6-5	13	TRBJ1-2	TGTGCCAGCAGTTTAGGGCGTGCCCATGGCTACACCTTC	CASSLGRAHGYTF
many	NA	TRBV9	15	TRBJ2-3	TGTGCCAGCAGCAGGCGGGGGCCCAGCACAGATACGCAGTATTTT	CASSRRGPSTDTQYF
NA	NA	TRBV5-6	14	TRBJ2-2	TGTGCCAGCAGCTTACGTTCACGGGCCGGGGAGCTGTTTTTT	CASSLRSRAGELFF
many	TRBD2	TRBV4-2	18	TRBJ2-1	TGTGCCAGCAGCCAAGCATCTAGCGGGGGGCCGGAAAACAATGAGCAGTTCTTC	CASSQASSGGPENNEQFF
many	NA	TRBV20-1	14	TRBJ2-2	TGCAGTGCGGCCGGGAGTTTGAGCACCGGGGAGCTGTTTTTT	CSAAGSLSTGELFF
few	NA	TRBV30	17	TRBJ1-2	TGTGCCTGGACCGGGGGTCGAGGGGAGAGTTTTAACTATGGCTACACCTTC	CAWTGGRGESFNYGYTF
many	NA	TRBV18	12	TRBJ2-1	TGTGCCAGCTCCTACGATGGGAATGAGCAGTTCTTC	CASSYDGNEQFF
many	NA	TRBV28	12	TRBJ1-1	TGTGCCAGCAGTCGTGGAATTGGTGAAGCTTTCTTT	CASSRGIGEAFF
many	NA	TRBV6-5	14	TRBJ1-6	TGTGCCAGCAGCCGCCCCCGGTCGAATTCACCCCTCCACTTT	CASSRPRSNSPLHF
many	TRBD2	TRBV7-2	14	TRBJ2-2	TGTGCCAGCAGCTCGAGGCGGACTAGCGGGGAGCTGTTTTTT	CASSSRRTSGELFF
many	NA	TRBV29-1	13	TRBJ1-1	TGCAGCGTTGATGGGGCGGGGAACACTGAAGCTTTCTTT	CSVDGAGNTEAFF
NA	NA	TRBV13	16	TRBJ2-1	TGTGCCTGCAGCCCTCATACAGGGGAGGGAATCAATGAGCAGTTCTTC	CACSPHTGEGINEQFF
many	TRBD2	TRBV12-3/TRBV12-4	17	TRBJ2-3	TGTGCCAGCAGTTTCCGCTCGGGACTAGCGCCGGGGGGAGCGCAGTATTTT	CASSFRSGLAPGGAQYF
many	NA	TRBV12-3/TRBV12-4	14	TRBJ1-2	TGTGCCAGCAGTTTGAGGGAGTTGGACTATGGCTACACCTTC	CASSLRELDYGYTF